This T cell receptor (beta chain) was recorded in a study of T cells in Graves' hyperthyroidism and ophthalmopathy (dated by TCRdb to between 2018 and 2020). Regarding the study in general: TCR V-J signatures able to tell the groups apart were searched for in a discovery cohort of 100 or so patients, of whom approximately 40 had Graves' ophthalmopathy and more than 55 had stable Graves' hyperthyroidism. An independent validation cohort of fewer than 20 hyperthyroidism patients and over 15 patients who later progressed to ophthalmopathy tested prospective prediction of ophthalmopathy. The 100 discovery patients were divided at random into training and test sets in a 7:3 ratio. In about 6 Graves' hyperthyroidism patients, the study also compared T-cell repertoires from thyroid tissue with T-cell repertoires from blood. Following sampling, methimazole starting at 30 mg daily was given to hyperthyroidism patients, and high-dose intravenous methylprednisolone was given to ophthalmopathy patients. According to the paper, TCR Vbeta CDR3 sequencing was carried out on over 130 peripheral blood samples, which came from under 50 ophthalmopathy, about 75 hyperthyroidism and roughly 17 progressor patients.

The full study reports these points: In validation, the model predicted progression to ophthalmopathy a median of around six months before onset, with about 64% sensitivity and 72.22% specificity. A model built on a 13 V-J signature distinguished ophthalmopathy from stable hyperthyroidism, reaching approximately 89% sensitivity and under 84% specificity in cross-validation and 80%/75% in testing. Most expanded thyroid clonotypes (frequency above 0.001) were also detected in blood, a finding suggesting that blood repertoires may reflect thyroid immune responses. No statistical method was used to set the sample size in advance, and investigators knew the group allocation.

The germline V gene (reference sequence) gives CDR1 as SEHNR and CDR2 as FQNEAQ. V was cut back by 0 bases and J by 8 bases, leaving a gap of 13 bases between them. CDR3 length: 15 amino acids, cysteine to phenylalanine. The kept DNA is CDR3 alone, 45 bases in frame from the first base. This clonotype was counted between two and nine times. Its recognized antigen is unknown. There are no base qualities to consult, and no much larger clone falls within one base. Stable Graves' hyperthyroidism was defined as the absence of progression to ophthalmopathy over 18 months of follow-up. Hyperthyroidism patients were newly diagnosed, with disease duration under 2 months, and aged 18 to 65 years. Patients with uncontrolled infections, other autoimmune diseases, pregnancy or lactation were excluded. Diagnoses were based on clinical symptoms, serum thyroxine and TRAb, thyroid ultrasound and orbital computed tomography. Total RNA was extracted using Trizol reagent, and RNA quality was assessed on an Agilent 2100 Bioanalyzer.

Amplification of TCR beta CDR3 regions was carried out from RNA transcripts. The TCR CDR3 was subjected to a first round of RT-PCR using the HTBI primer set and the Qiagen OneStep RT-PCR kit. Libraries were constructed in a second round of multiplex PCR, after which size selection and purification were carried out. Paired-end sequencing of the libraries was performed with 100 bp reads on an Illumina HiSeq2000. The paper's processing steps were these. SOAPnuke was used to process the raw data, throwing out any read that contained adapters or uncalled bases, had a mean Phred below 15, or lacked an exact constant-primer or identifier match. COPE v1.2.5 was used to merge high-quality paired reads, and clonotypes were defined as unique nucleotide sequences. MiTCR v1.1 was used to align the clonotypes against IMGT TRBV, TRBD and TRBJ reference segments. Analysis was restricted to V-J combinations with a frequency above 0.0001, which covered over 98% of repertoires. The TCS score was defined as F50 (clonal expansion) divided by E x V (chaos), with BLOSUM62-based TCRdist calculated between CDR3 peptides within each V-J. Welch's t-statistics and random forest reduced fewer than 600 V-J features to fewer than 15, which were used in a naive Bayes classifier (R e1071). Thyroid-blood repertoire similarity was quantified with the Morisita-Horn index. TCRdb handled the public reads itself, with Q25 trimming in fastp and clone calling in MiXCR, and kept productive beta chains. Each entry merges the rows of one CDR3 protein and shows their most common DNA and genes. These V and J calls rely on TCRdb rather than the paper's analysis. The sample yields 450,000 to 700,000 distinct CDR3 sequences; more than 45% were counted once. The ten largest clones take up around 7.7% of the sample.

What was sequenced was peripheral blood or thyroid tissue (not recorded which). The sequence came from a woman younger than 30 with Graves' hyperthyroidism. The rearrangement combines TRBV7-9 with TRBJ2-2; too little of a D gene remains to name it. The CDR3 loop reads CASSLANRATGELFF. The nucleotide sequence is TGTGCCAGCAGCTTAGCCAACCGGGCGACTGGGGAGCTGTTTTTT.